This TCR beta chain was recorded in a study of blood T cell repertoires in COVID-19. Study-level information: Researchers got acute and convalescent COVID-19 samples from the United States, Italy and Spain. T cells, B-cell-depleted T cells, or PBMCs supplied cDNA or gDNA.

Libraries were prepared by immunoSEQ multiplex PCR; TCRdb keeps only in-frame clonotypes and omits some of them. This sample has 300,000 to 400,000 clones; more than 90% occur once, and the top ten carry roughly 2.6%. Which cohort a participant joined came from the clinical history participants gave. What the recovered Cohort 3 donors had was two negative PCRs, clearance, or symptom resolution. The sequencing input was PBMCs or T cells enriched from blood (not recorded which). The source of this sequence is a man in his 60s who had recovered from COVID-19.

The CDR3 loop is CASGANTEAFF. The CDR3 region has the DNA TGTGCCAGCGGGGCGAACACTGAAGCTTTCTTT. The chain links TRBV28 to TRBJ1-1, with D tentatively TRBD1 (5 bases). The CDR3 has 11 residues. The germline V and J ends were trimmed by 8 bases and 1 base, with 5 bases remaining between them. Germline lookup yields CDR1 MDHEN and CDR2 SYDVKM.